The rows below give T cell receptor beta chains drawn from one sample of a study of human T cells and chemical hapten exposure. A single record per CDR3 protein comes from TCRdb applying MiXCR to the RACE reads. The data contain approximately 80,000 distinct CDR3 sequences, under 15% of them seen just once; the ten biggest clones take up roughly 6%. Material: whole blood, obtained in connection with sensitization to the hapten diphenylcyclopropenone (DPC). The receptors here all came from a woman in her fifties or sixties with alopecia areata. Some clones in this sample may be carry-over from other donors' samples. The CDR3 runs from the conserved cysteine through the conserved F or W. Fields, in order: CDR3 length, J gene, V gene, D gene, clone size, CDR3 protein, CDR3 DNA. D genes are given only for firm matches. The size of a clone is reported for some rows only, either as once, few or many, or as a class for expanded clones.

16,TRBJ2-1,TRBV4-2,TRBD2,many,CASSQGTGTTYNEQFF,TGTGCCAGCAGCCAAGGGACCGGGACTACCTACAATGAGCAGTTCTTC
15,TRBJ2-1,TRBV2,-,many,CASSDLRTDYNEQFF,TGTGCCAGCAGTGATTTGAGGACAGACTACAATGAGCAGTTCTTC
16,TRBJ2-3,TRBV5-1,TRBD1,medium-sized,CASSLGRDRVTDTQYF,TGCGCCAGCAGCTTGGGGCGGGACAGGGTGACCGATACGCAGTATTTT
14,TRBJ2-2,TRBV11-3,-,few,CASSSRVSTGELFF,TGTGCCAGCAGCTCCCGTGTCAGCACCGGGGAGCTGTTTTTT
13,TRBJ1-5,TRBV20-1,TRBD1,-,CSADEDRGQPQHF,TGCAGTGCGGACGAGGACAGGGGACAGCCCCAGCATTTT
13,TRBJ1-2,TRBV20-1,-,many,CSARDWRNYGYTF,TGCAGTGCTAGAGATTGGAGAAACTATGGCTACACCTTC
12,TRBJ2-7,TRBV29-1,TRBD1,-,CSAGQGPLEQYF,TGCAGCGCGGGACAGGGACCCCTCGAGCAGTACTTC
16,TRBJ2-5,TRBV7-8,-,many,CASSLEVGQTQETQYF,TGTGCCAGCAGCCTGGAGGTTGGGCAGACCCAAGAGACCCAGTACTTC
16,TRBJ2-5,TRBV7-9,TRBD1,-,CASSFYEGDRKETQYF,TGTGCCAGCAGCTTTTACGAAGGGGACAGGAAAGAGACCCAGTACTTC
14,TRBJ2-7,TRBV10-3,TRBD1,few,CAISKTGDHYEQYF,TGTGCCATCAGTAAGACAGGGGACCACTACGAGCAGTACTTC
15,TRBJ2-1,TRBV29-1,-,many,CSVEYQGGRGGEQFF,TGCAGCGTTGAATATCAGGGCGGGAGAGGGGGTGAGCAGTTCTTC
15,TRBJ2-7,TRBV7-6,TRBD2,many,CASSFRRGAGAEQYF,TGTGCCAGCAGCTTCAGAAGAGGAGCGGGAGCCGAGCAGTACTTC
14,TRBJ2-1,TRBV4-2,TRBD2,-,CASSQGGLTNEQFF,TGTGCCAGCAGCCAAGGGGGACTAACCAATGAGCAGTTCTTC
15,TRBJ1-5,TRBV6-5,-,few,CASSLRPGGHQPQHF,TGTGCCAGCAGCCTCCGACCGGGAGGGCATCAGCCCCAGCATTTT
13,TRBJ2-5,TRBV18,-,few,CASSPSGTETQYF,TGTGCCAGCTCACCATCAGGAACGGAGACCCAGTACTTC
16,TRBJ2-3,TRBV20-1,TRBD2,many,CSARGVGTSATDTQYF,TGCAGTGCTAGGGGTGTGGGGACTAGCGCCACAGATACGCAGTATTTT
15,TRBJ2-5,TRBV25-1,TRBD1,few,CASSAPGTGGETQYF,TGTGCCAGCAGTGCCCCCGGGACAGGGGGCGAGACCCAGTACTTC
14,TRBJ1-1,TRBV3-1,-,few,CASSQWEGGGEAFF,TGTGCCAGCAGCCAATGGGAGGGAGGTGGTGAAGCTTTCTTT
14,TRBJ2-7,TRBV10-3,-,many,CAISEGTPSYEQYF,TGTGCCATCAGTGAGGGTACCCCATCCTACGAGCAGTACTTC
15,TRBJ1-1,TRBV6-5,-,-,CASSYSNVLPTEAFF,TGTGCCAGCAGTTACTCGAACGTCCTTCCCACTGAAGCTTTCTTT
12,TRBJ1-1,TRBV10-2,-,many,CASSEGYTEAFF,TGCGCCAGCAGTGAGGGGTACACTGAAGCTTTCTTT
15,TRBJ1-1,TRBV29-1,TRBD1,-,CSARTGGMMNTEAFF,TGCAGCGCCCGGACAGGGGGGATGATGAACACTGAAGCTTTCTTT
13,TRBJ1-5,TRBV4-2,-,few,CASSQDQDIPQHF,TGTGCCAGCAGCCAAGATCAGGACATACCCCAGCATTTT
14,TRBJ1-1,TRBV4-1,TRBD1,-,CASSRGQGLGEAFF,TGCGCCAGCAGCCGGGGACAGGGGCTCGGCGAAGCTTTCTTT
17,TRBJ2-3,TRBV7-6,-,many,CASSNSDWRGLTDTQYF,TGTGCCAGCAGCAATAGCGACTGGCGGGGGCTCACAGATACGCAGTATTTT
13,TRBJ2-6,TRBV15,-,few,CATSISGANVLTF,TGTGCCACCAGTATCTCTGGGGCCAACGTCCTGACTTTC
16,TRBJ1-4,TRBV4-1,TRBD1,many,CASSQKGAATNEKLFF,TGCGCCAGCAGCCAAAAGGGGGCAGCAACTAATGAAAAACTGTTTTTT
14,TRBJ1-6,TRBV6-5,TRBD1,few,CASREGTGYSPLHF,TGTGCCAGCAGGGAGGGGACAGGGTATTCACCCCTCCACTTT
15,TRBJ1-2,TRBV6-4,TRBD1,many,CASRDRGGSNYGYTF,TGTGCCAGCAGGGACAGGGGAGGTTCTAACTATGGCTACACCTTC
13,TRBJ1-2,TRBV30,TRBD1,-,CAWSRDRVYGYTF,TGTGCCTGGAGTCGGGACAGAGTCTATGGCTACACCTTC
14,TRBJ2-5,TRBV13,TRBD2,-,CASSLAGGEETQYF,TGTGCCAGCAGCTTAGCGGGAGGGGAAGAGACCCAGTACTTC
13,TRBJ2-7,TRBV7-2,-,many,CASSSTYLYEQYF,TGTGCCAGCAGCTCGACTTACCTCTACGAGCAGTACTTC
14,TRBJ1-3,TRBV5-6,-,many,CASSFDYSGNTIYF,TGTGCCAGCAGCTTCGACTACTCTGGAAACACCATATATTTT
15,TRBJ1-1,TRBV5-5,TRBD1,few,CASSLTGTVNTEAFF,TGTGCCAGCAGCTTGACCGGGACAGTGAACACTGAAGCTTTCTTT
13,TRBJ2-7,TRBV5-1,-,-,CASSLEGSYEQYF,TGCGCCAGCAGCTTGGAGGGATCCTACGAGCAGTACTTC
16,TRBJ1-1,TRBV18,TRBD1,many,CASSPETGALNTEAFF,TGTGCCAGCTCACCAGAGACAGGGGCCCTGAACACTGAAGCTTTCTTT
14,TRBJ1-2,TRBV5-1,TRBD1,many,CASSLIRQGYGYTF,TGCGCCAGCAGCTTGATAAGACAGGGGTATGGCTACACCTTC
15,TRBJ1-4,TRBV12-3/TRBV12-4,TRBD1,many,CASRGPGQGSGKLFF,TGTGCCAGCAGGGGCCCGGGACAGGGGTCGGGAAAACTGTTTTTT
15,TRBJ1-2,TRBV21-1,-,-,CASSKVSRENYGYTF,TGTGCCAGCAGCAAAGTCAGCAGGGAGAACTATGGCTACACCTTC
14,TRBJ2-1,TRBV6-6,-,many,CASNLEGSYNEQFF,TGTGCCAGCAACCTAGAGGGTAGTTACAATGAGCAGTTCTTC
13,TRBJ1-1,TRBV20-1,-,few,CSASRVMNTEAFF,TGCAGTGCTAGTAGGGTCATGAACACTGAAGCTTTCTTT
16,TRBJ2-3,TRBV5-1,-,few,CASSPPIRGGTDTQYF,TGCGCCAGCAGCCCTCCAATCCGTGGGGGCACAGATACGCAGTATTTT
15,TRBJ1-1,TRBV7-8,-,few,CASSLTPPGNTEAFF,TGTGCCAGCAGCCTGACCCCCCCCGGGAACACTGAAGCTTTCTTT
17,TRBJ1-1,TRBV6-6,-,few,CASTPLPPLRLGTEAFF,TGTGCCAGCACTCCCCTCCCTCCACTCCGACTGGGCACTGAAGCTTTCTTT
15,TRBJ1-2,TRBV5-1,TRBD1,few,CASSFTGDHNYGYTF,TGCGCCAGCAGCTTTACAGGGGACCATAACTATGGCTACACCTTC